This paragraph reports one T cell receptor (beta chain). The time point is: newly diagnosed GD, antithyroid drugs for less than 3 months. Extracted RNA from PBMCs served as the source of the TCR library. The data were taken from a study of regulatory T cells in long-lasting Graves disease. Arm-PCR with iRepertoire HTBI primers amplified the CDR3 regions for these TCR beta libraries. Via MiXCR, TCRdb re-called the multiplex PCR reads, giving one row per CDR3 protein. Of roughly 560,000 distinct CDR3 sequences listed, about 16% are singletons. This same sample was also part of a study on T cells in Graves' hyperthyroidism and ophthalmopathy. That source adds: Blood also showed most of the thyroid clonotypes that were expanded above 0.001.

This material consisted of peripheral blood mononuclear cells (PBMCs), taken at new diagnosis, from a patient treated with antithyroid drugs. The clonotype comes from a middle-aged woman with Graves disease.

The CDR3 loop is CSAYSGAVATYNEQFF. The CDR3 DNA reads as TGCAGTGCCTATAGTGGGGCCGTCGCTACTTACAATGAGCAGTTCTTC. This chain connects TRBV20-1 to TRBJ2-1, with D perhaps TRBD1 (5 bases). V lost 6 bases, J lost 4 bases, and 22 bases lay in between. The CDR3 has 16 amino acids. The germline gives CDR1 DFQATT, CDR2 SNEGSKA (reference sequence).